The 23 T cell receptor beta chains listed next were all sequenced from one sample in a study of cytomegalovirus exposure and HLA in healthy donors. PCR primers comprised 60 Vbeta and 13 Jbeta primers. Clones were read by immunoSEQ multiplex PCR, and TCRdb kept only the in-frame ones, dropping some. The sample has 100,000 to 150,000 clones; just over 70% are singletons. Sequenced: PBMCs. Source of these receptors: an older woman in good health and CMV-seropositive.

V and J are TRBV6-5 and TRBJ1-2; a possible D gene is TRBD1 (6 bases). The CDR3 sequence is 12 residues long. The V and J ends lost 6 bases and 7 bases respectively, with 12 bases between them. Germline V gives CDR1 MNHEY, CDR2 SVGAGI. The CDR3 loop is CASSQGTGGYTF. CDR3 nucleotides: TGTGCCAGCAGCCAGGGGACCGGTGGCTACACCTTC.

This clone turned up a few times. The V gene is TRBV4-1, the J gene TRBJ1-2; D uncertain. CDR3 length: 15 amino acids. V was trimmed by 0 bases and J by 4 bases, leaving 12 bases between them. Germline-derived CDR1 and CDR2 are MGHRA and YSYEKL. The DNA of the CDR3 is TGCGCCAGCAGCCAAGAACCGGGAAATTTCTATGGCTACACCTTC. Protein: CASSQEPGNFYGYTF.

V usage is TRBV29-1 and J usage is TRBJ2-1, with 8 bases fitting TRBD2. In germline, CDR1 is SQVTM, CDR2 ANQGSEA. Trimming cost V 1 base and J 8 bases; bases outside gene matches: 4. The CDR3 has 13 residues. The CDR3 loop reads CSVEASGGDEQFF. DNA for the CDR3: TGCAGCGTTGAAGCGAGCGGGGGCGATGAGCAGTTCTTC.

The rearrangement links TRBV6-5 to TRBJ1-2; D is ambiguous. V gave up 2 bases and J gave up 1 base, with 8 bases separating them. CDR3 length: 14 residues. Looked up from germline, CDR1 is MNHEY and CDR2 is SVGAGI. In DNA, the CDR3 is TGTGCCAGCAGTTACCTCAGTCATAACTATGGCTACACCTTC. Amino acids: CASSYLSHNYGYTF.

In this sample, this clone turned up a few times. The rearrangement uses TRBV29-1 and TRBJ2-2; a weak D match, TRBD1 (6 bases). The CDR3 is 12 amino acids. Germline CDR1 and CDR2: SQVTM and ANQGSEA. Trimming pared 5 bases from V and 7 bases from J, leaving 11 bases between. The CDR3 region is CSVRTDGGELFF. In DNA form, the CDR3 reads TGCAGCGTTAGGACAGACGGCGGGGAGCTGTTTTTT.

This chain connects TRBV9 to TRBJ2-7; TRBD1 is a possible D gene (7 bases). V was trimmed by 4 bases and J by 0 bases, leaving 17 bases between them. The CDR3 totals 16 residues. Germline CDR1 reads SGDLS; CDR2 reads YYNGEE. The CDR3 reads CASSPGGSVSSYEQYF. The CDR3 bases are TGTGCCAGCAGCCCAGGGGGGTCCGTCAGCTCCTACGAGCAGTACTTC.

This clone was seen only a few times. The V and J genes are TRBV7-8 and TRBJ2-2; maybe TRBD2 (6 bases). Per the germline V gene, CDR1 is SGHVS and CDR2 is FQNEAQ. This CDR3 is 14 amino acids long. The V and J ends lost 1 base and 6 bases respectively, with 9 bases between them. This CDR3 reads CASSLVPGAGELFF. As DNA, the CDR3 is TGTGCCAGCAGCTTAGTGCCGGGGGCCGGGGAGCTGTTTTTT.

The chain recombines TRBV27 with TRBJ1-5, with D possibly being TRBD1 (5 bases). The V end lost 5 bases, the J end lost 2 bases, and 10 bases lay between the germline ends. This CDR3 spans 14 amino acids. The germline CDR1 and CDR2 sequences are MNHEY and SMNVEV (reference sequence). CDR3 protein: CASSPLGGNQPQHF. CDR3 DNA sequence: TGTGCCAGCAGTCCCTTAGGGGGCAATCAGCCCCAGCATTTT.

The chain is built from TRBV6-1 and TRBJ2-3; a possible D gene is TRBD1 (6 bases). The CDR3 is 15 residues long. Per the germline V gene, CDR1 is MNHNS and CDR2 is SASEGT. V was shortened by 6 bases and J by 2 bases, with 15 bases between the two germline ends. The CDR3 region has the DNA TGTGCCAGCAGGGAACACAGGGTGCCCACAGATACGCAGTATTTT. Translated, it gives CASREHRVPTDTQYF.

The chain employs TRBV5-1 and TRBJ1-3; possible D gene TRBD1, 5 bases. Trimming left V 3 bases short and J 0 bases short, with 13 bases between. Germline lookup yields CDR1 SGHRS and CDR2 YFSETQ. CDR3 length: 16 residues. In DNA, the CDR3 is TGCGCCAGCAGCTACGACAGAGAGATCTCTGGAAACACCATATATTTT. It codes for CASSYDREISGNTIYF.

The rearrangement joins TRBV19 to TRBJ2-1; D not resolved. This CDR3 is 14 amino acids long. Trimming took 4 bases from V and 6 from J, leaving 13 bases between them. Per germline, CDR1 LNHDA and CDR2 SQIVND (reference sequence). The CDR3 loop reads CASSTARLANEQFF. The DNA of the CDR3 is TGTGCCAGTAGTACAGCGAGACTCGCCAATGAGCAGTTCTTC.

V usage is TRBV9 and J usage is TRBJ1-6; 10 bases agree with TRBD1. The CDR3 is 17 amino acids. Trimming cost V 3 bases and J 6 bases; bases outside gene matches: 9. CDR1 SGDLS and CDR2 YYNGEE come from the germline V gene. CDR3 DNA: TGTGCCAGCAGCGGCCGGACAGGGGGGAACTTTAATTCACCCCTCCACTTT. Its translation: CASSGRTGGNFNSPLHF.

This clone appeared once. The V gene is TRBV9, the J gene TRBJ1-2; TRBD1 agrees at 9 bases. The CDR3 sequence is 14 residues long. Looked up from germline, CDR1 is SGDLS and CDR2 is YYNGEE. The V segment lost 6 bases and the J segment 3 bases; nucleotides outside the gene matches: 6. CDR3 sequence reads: CASNRDRAHYGYTF. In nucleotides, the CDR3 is TGTGCCAGCAACCGGGACAGGGCGCACTATGGCTACACCTTC. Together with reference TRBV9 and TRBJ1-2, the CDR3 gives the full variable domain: DSGVTQTPKHLITATGQRVTLRCSPRSGDLSVYWYQQSLDQGLQFLIQYYNGEERAKGNILERFSAQQFPDLHSELNLSSLELGDSALYFCASNRDRAHYGYTFGSGTRLTVV.

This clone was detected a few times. The CDR3 DNA reads as TGTGCCAGCAGTTACTCCGGACAGGGGAACACTGAAGCTTTCTTT. Amino acids: CASSYSGQGNTEAFF. The chain combines TRBV6-6 with TRBJ1-1; 8 nucleotides line up with TRBD1. The CDR3 is 15 residues long. J lost 1 base, V lost 0 bases, and 1 base had no gene match. Germline V gives CDR1 MNHNY, CDR2 SVGAGI (reference sequence).

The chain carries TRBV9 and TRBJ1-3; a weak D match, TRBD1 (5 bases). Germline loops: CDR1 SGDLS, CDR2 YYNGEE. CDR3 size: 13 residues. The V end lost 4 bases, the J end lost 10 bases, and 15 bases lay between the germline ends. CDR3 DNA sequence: TGTGCCAGCAGCACCCCCGCGGGGCAGACCATATATTTT. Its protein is CASSTPAGQTIYF.

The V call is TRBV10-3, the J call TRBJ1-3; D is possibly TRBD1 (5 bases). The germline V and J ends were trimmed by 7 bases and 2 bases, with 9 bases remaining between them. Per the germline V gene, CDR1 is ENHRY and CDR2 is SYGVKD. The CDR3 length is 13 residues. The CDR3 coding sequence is TGTGCCATCACCGACAGTCCTGGAAACACCATATATTTT. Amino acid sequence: CAITDSPGNTIYF.

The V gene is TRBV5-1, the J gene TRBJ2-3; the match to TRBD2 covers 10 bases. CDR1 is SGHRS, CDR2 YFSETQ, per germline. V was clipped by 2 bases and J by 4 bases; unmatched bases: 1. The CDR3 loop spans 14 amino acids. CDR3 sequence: CASSLSGGADTQYF. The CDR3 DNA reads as TGCGCCAGCAGCTTAAGCGGGGGGGCAGATACGCAGTATTTT.

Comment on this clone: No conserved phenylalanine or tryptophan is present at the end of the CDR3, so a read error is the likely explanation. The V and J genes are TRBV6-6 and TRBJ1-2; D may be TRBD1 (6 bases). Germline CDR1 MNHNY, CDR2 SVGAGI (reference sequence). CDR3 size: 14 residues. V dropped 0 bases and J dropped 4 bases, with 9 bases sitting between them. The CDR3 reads CASSYSTGTYGYTL. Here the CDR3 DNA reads TGTGCCAGCAGTTACTCAACAGGGACCTATGGCTACACCCTC.

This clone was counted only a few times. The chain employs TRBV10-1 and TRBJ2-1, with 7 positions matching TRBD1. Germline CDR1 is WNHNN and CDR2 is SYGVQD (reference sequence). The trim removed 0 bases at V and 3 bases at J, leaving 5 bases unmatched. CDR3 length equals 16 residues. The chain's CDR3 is CASSESGAGGYNEQFF. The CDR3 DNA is TGCGCCAGCAGTGAGTCCGGGGCAGGGGGCTACAATGAGCAGTTCTTC.

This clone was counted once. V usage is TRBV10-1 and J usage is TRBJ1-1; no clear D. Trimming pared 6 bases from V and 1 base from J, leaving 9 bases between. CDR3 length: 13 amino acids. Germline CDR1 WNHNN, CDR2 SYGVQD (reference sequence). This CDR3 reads CASSEGPNTEAFF. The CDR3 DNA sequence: TGCGCCAGCAGCGAGGGCCCGAACACTGAAGCTTTCTTT.

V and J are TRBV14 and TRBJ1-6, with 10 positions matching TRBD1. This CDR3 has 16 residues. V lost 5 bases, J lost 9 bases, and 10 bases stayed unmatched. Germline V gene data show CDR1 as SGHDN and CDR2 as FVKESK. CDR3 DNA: TGTGCCAGCAGCTCAAGGGGGACAGGGGTTGGTTCACCCCTCCACTTT. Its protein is CASSSRGTGVGSPLHF.

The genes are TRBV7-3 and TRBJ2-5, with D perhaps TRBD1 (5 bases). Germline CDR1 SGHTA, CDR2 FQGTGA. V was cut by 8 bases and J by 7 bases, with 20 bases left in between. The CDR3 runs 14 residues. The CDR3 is CASAELQERGTQYF. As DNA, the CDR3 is TGTGCCAGCGCCGAATTACAGGAAAGAGGGACCCAGTACTTC.

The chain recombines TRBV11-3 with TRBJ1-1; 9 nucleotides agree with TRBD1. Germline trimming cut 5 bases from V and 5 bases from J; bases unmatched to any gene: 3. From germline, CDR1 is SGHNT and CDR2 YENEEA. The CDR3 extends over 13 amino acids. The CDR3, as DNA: TGTGCCAGCAGCCCCGGGACAGGGACTGAAGCTTTCTTT. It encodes CASSPGTGTEAFF.